The subject of this entry is one T cell receptor beta chain. This record belongs to a study of blood T cell repertoires in COVID-19. Study context: COVID-19 samples from acute and convalescent phases originated in the United States, Italy and Spain.

The CDR3 covers 15 residues. Trimming cost V 2 bases and J 1 base; bases outside gene matches: 4. CDR1 SGHTS and CDR2 YDEGEE come from the germline V gene. TCRdb's table, derived via immunoSEQ multiplex PCR, lists solely in-frame clones and lacks some. The table lists over 95,000 clones, roughly 79% of them singletons. The receptor was isolated from a human donor in a cohort sampled during active COVID-19. The gene calls are TRBV5-8 and TRBJ2-7; the match to TRBD1 covers 9 bases. The sequenced sample consisted of peripheral blood. CDR3 DNA: TGTGCCAGCAGCTTACCGGGACAGGGATCCTACGAGCAGTACTTC. Translation: CASSLPGQGSYEQYF.